The clone carrying this TCR beta chain was recorded many times. The record originates from a study of T cells after yellow fever vaccination. Each CDR3 protein is one row after TCRdb ran MiXCR on the 5' RACE reads. The sample has roughly 79,000 distinct CDR3 sequences, around 7% seen once. V lost 5 bases to trimming and J lost 2 bases, with 16 bases between them. Germline CDR1 is SGHVS and CDR2 is FNYEAQ. The CDR3 totals 16 residues. V usage is TRBV7-6 and J usage is TRBJ2-1; D gene unclear. This specimen was CD8+ T cells sorted from PBMCs, taken 9 to 10 days after the first yellow fever vaccination. The source is a man between 18 and 29 years old who received the YFV17D yellow fever vaccine. The DNA for the CDR3 is TGTGCCAGCAGCACCCCTCCTGCTTCGACCTACAATGAGCAGTTCTTC. This translates into CASSTPPASTYNEQFF.